Listed here is a single T cell receptor (beta chain). The antigen remains unidentified. Amplification yielded TCR beta CDR3 regions, with RNA transcripts as the source. The HTBI primer set drove a first-round RT-PCR of the TCR CDR3. MiXCR, applied by TCRdb to the multiplex PCR reads, yields one record per CDR3 protein. This table has 500,000 to 800,000 distinct CDR3 sequences, over 40% appearing once. This sample stems from a study of T cells in Graves' hyperthyroidism and ophthalmopathy. Study conclusions and caveats: Most clonotypes expanded in thyroid above 0.001 were likewise present in blood.

Between the trimmed V and J ends, which lost 0 bases and 4 bases, there was a span of 7 bases. The CDR3 has 14 amino acids. The V gene's germline CDR1 is ENHRY and CDR2 SYGVKD. Exclusion of patients followed from uncontrolled infection, other autoimmune disease, pregnancy or lactation. Diagnoses used clinical symptoms, serum thyroxine and TRAb, thyroid ultrasound and orbital computed tomography. This chain connects TRBV10-3 to TRBJ1-3, with D possibly TRBD1 on 5 matching bases. Sequencing was done on a sample of peripheral blood or thyroid tissue (not recorded which). The origin of this receptor is an adult man with Graves' disease, either hyperthyroidism or ophthalmopathy (not recorded which). CDR3 amino acids: CAISESGVGNTIYF. CDR3 DNA: TGTGCCATCAGTGAGTCAGGGGTAGGAAACACCATATATTTT.